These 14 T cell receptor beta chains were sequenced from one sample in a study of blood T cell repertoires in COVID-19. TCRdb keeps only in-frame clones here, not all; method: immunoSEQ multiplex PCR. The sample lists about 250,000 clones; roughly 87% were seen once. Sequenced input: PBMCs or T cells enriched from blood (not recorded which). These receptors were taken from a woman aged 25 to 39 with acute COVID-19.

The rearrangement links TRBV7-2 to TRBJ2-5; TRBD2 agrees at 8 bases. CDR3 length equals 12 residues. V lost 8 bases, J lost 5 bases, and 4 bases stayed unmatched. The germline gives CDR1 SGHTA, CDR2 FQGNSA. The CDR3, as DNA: TGTGCCAGCGGACTAGCTCTGGAGACCCAGTACTTC. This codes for CASGLALETQYF. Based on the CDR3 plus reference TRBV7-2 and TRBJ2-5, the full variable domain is GAGVSQSPSNKVTEKGKDVELRCDPISGHTALYWYRQSLGQGLEFLIYFQGNSAPDKSGLPSDRFSAERTGGSVSTLTIQRTQQEDSAVYLCASGLALETQYFGPGTRLLVL.

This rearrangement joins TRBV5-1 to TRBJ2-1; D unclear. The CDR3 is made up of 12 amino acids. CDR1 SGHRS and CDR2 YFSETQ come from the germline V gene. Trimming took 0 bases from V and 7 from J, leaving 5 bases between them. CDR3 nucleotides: TGCGCCAGCAGCTTGGCAGGAAATGAGCAGTTCTTC. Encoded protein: CASSLAGNEQFF.

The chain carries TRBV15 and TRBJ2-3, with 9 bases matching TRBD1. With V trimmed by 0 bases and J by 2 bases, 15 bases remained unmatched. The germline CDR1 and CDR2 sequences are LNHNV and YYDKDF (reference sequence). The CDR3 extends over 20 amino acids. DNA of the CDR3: TGTGCCACCAGCAGAGATATTTTGGACAGGGGAGACACTCACACAGATACGCAGTATTTT. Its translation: CATSRDILDRGDTHTDTQYF.

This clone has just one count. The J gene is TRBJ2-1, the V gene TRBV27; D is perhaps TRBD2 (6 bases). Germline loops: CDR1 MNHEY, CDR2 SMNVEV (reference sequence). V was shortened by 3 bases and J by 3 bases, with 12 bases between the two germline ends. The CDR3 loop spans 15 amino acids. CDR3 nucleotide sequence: TGTGCCAGCAGTTTTGGTCAGGGACTCTACAATGAGCAGTTCTTC. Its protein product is CASSFGQGLYNEQFF.

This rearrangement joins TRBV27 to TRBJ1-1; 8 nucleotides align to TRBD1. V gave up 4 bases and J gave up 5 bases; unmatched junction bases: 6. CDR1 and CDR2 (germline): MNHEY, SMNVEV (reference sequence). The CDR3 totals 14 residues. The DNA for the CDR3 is TGTGCCAGCAGTTGGCAGGGGGCTGAAACTGAAGCTTTCTTT. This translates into CASSWQGAETEAFF.

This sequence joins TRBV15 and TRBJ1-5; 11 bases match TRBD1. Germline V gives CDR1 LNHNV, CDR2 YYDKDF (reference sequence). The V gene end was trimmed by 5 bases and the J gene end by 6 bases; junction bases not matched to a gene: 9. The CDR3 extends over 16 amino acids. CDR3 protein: CATSVPGQGGSQPQHF. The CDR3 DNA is TGTGCCACCAGCGTACCGGGACAGGGGGGAAGTCAGCCCCAGCATTTT.

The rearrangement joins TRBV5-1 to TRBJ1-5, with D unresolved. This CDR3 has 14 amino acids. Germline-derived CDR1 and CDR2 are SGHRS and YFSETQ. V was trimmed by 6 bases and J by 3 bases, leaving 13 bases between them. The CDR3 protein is CASKWFSINQPQHF. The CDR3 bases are TGCGCCAGCAAGTGGTTCAGTATCAATCAGCCCCAGCATTTT.

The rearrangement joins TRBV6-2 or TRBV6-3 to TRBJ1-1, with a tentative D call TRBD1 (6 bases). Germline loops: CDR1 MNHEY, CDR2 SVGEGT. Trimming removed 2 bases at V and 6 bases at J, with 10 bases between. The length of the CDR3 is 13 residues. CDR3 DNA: TGTGCCAGCAGTTACGTGGGGGCCTCTGAAGCTTTCTTT. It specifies CASSYVGASEAFF.

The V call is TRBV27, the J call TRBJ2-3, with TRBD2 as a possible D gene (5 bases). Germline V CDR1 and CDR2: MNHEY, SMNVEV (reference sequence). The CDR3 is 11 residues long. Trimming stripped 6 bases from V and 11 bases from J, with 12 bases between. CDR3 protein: CASRTGKGQYF. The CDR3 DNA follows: TGTGCCAGCAGAACCGGGAAGGGGCAGTATTTT.

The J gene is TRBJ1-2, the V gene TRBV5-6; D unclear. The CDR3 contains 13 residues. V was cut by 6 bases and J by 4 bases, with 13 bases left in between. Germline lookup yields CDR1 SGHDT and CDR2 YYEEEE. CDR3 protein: CASKGGIPYGYTF. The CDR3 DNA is TGTGCCAGCAAAGGAGGGATCCCCTATGGCTACACCTTC. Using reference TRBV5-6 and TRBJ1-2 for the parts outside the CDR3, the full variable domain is DAGVTQSPTHLIKTRGQQVTLRCSPKSGHDTVSWYQQALGQGPQFIFQYYEEEERQRGNFPDRFSGHQFPNYSSELNVNALLLGDSALYLCASKGGIPYGYTFGSGTRLTVV.

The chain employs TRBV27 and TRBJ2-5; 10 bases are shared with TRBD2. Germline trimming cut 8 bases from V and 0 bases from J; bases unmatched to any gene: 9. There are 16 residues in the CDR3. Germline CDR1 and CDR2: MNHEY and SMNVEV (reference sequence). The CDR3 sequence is CASSRRLAGDQETQYF. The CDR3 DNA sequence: TGTGCCAGCTCCCGTCGGCTAGCGGGGGACCAAGAGACCCAGTACTTC.

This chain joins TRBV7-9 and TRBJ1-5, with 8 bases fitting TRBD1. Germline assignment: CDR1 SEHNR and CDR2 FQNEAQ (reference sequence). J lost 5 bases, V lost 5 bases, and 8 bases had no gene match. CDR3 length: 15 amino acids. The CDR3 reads CASSLDRGDHQPQHF. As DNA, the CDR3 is TGTGCCAGCAGCCTAGACAGGGGTGATCATCAGCCCCAGCATTTT.

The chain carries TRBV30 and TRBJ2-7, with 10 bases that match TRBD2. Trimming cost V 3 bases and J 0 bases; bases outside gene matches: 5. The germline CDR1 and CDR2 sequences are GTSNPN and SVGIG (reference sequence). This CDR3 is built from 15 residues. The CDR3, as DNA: TGTGCCTGGAGAAGGAGCGGGGGGGACTCCTACGAGCAGTACTTC. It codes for CAWRRSGGDSYEQYF.

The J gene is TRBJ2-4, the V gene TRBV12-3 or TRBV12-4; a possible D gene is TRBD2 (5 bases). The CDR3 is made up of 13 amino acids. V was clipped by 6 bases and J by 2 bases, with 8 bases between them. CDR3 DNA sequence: TGTGCCAGCAGCCGGGGATCCAAAAACATTCAGTACTTC. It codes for CASSRGSKNIQYF.